The sample holds a few counts of the clone carrying this TCR beta chain. Antigen specificity is unknown. These data come from a study of vaccination and CD4 T cells after COVID-19. Study-level background: Post-diagnosis, post-COVID samples were collected after a median approximately 100 days, ranging 35 to 161. Every culture used as a control got a CEFX pool, an HIV-1 Nef pool, or no peptide.

Researchers used the Oncomine TCR Beta short-read assay to sequence DNA from cultured CD4+ T cells. TCRdb reprocessed the PCR reads with MiXCR, giving one entry per CDR3 protein. The profile shows about 14,000 distinct CDR3 sequences, about a third of them singletons. Treatment defined: approximately 9-day PBMC culture with coronavirus spike peptide pools or control peptides (ViraFEST assay). Peptide pool stimulation in ViraFEST expanded antigen-specific T cells, whose TCRs were then sequenced. V lost 5 bases to trimming and J lost 11 bases, with 18 bases between them. Germline V gives CDR1 MNHNS, CDR2 SASEGT. This CDR3 is built from 13 residues.

The chain couples TRBV6-1 to TRBJ1-1, with D possibly matching TRBD1 (6 bases). The source of this sequence is a human donor with COVID-19. Sequencing was carried out using cultured CD4+ T cells from blood. CDR3 amino acids: CASSPQGGLRAFF. DNA for the CDR3: TGTGCCAGCAGTCCTCAAGGGGGGCTAAGGGCTTTCTTT.